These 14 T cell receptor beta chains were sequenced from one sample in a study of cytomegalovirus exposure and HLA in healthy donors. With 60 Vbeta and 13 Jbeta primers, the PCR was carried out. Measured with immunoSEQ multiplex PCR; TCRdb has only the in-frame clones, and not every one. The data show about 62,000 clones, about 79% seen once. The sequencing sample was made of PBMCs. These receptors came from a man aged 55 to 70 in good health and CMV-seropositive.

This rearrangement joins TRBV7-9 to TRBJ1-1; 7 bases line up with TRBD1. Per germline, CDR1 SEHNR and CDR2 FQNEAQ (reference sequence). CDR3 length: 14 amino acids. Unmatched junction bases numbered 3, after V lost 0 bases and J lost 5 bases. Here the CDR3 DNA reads TGTGCCAGCAGCTTAGCAACAGGGGTGACTGAAGCTTTCTTT. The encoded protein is CASSLATGVTEAFF.

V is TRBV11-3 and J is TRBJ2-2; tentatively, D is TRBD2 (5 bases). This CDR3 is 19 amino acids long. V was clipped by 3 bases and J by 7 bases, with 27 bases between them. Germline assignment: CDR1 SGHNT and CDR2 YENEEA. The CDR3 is CASSFLAWWSEFEIGELFF. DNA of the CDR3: TGTGCCAGCAGCTTCCTAGCATGGTGGTCGGAGTTTGAAATCGGGGAGCTGTTTTTT.

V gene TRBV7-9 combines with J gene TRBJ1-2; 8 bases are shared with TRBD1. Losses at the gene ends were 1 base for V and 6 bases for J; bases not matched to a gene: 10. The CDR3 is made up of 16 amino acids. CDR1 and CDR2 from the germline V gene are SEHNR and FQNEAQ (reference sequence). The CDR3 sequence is CASSLDFAGGLNGYTF. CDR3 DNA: TGTGCCAGCAGCTTAGATTTCGCAGGGGGCCTAAATGGCTACACCTTC.

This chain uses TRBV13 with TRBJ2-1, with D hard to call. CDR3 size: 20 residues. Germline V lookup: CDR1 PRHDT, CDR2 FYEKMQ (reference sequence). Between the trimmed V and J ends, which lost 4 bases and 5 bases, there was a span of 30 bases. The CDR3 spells CASSSPYRYDSTKEDNEQFF. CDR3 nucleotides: TGTGCCAGCAGCTCCCCATATCGATACGACTCCACAAAAGAAGACAATGAGCAGTTCTTC.

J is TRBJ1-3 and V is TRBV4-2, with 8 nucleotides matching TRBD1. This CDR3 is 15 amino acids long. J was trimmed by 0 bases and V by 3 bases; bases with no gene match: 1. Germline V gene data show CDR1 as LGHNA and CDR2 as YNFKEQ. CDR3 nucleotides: TGTGCCAGCAGCCAGGACAGGGACTCTGGAAACACCATATATTTT. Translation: CASSQDRDSGNTIYF.

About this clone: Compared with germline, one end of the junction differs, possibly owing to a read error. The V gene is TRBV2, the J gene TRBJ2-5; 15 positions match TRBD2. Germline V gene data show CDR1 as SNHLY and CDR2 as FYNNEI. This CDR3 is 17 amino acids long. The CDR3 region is CASREGLAGGKQETQYF. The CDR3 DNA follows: TGTGCCAGCAGAGAAGGACTAGCGGGAGGGAAGCAAGAGACCCAGTACTTC.

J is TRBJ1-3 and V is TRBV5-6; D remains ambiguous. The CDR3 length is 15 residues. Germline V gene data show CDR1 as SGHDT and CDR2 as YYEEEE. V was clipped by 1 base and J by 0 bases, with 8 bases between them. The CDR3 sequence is CASSLNGDSGNTIYF. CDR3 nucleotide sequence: TGTGCCAGCAGCTTGAACGGGGACTCTGGAAACACCATATATTTT. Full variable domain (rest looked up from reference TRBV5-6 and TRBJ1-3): DAGVTQSPTHLIKTRGQQVTLRCSPKSGHDTVSWYQQALGQGPQFIFQYYEEEERQRGNFPDRFSGHQFPNYSSELNVNALLLGDSALYLCASSLNGDSGNTIYFGEGSWLTVV.

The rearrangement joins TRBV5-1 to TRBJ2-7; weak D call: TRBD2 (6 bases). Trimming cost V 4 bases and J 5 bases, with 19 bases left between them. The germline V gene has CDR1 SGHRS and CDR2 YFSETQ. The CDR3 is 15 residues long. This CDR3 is CASSGRLAGLDEQYF. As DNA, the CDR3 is TGCGCCAGCAGCGGACGCCTTGCGGGATTGGACGAGCAGTACTTC.

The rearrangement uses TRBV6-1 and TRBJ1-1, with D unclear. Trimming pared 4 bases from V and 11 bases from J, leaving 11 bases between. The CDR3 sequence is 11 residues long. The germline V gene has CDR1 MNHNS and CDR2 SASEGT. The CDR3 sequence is CASSGSREAFF. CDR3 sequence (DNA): TGTGCCAGCAGTGGTTCGCGGGAGGCTTTCTTT.

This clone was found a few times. CDR3 residues: CASSATETYEQYF. In DNA form, the CDR3 reads TGCGCCAGCAGCGCGACGGAGACCTACGAGCAGTACTTC. The chain is built from TRBV5-1 and TRBJ2-7; D not certain. The CDR3 loop spans 13 amino acids. Germline CDR1 and CDR2: SGHRS and YFSETQ. Trimming removed 4 bases from V and 2 bases from J, with 10 bases in between.

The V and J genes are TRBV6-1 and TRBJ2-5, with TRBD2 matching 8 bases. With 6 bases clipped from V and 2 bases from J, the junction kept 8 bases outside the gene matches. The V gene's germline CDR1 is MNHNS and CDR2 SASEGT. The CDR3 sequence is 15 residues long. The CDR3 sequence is CASSLGAGGQETQYF. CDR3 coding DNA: TGTGCCAGCAGCCTCGGGGCGGGAGGTCAAGAGACCCAGTACTTC.

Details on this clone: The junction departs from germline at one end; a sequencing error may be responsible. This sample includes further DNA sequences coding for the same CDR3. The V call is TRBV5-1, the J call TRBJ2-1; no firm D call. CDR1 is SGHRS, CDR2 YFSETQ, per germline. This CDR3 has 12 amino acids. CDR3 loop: CASFQTDNEQFF. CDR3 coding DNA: TGCGCCAGCTTTCAAACAGACAATGAGCAATTCTTC.

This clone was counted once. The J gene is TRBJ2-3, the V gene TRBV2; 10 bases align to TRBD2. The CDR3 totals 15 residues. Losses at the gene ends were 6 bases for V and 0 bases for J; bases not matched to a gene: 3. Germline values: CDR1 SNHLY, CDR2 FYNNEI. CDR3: CASRTTSGSTDTQYF. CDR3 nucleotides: TGTGCCAGCAGGACGACTAGCGGGAGCACAGATACGCAGTATTTT.

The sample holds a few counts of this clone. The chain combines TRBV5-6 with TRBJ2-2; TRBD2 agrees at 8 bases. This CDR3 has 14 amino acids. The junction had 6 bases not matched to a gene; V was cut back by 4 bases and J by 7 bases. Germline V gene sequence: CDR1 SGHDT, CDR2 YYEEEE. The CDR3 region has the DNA TGTGCCAGCAGCGGGGGACTAGGGATCGGGGAGCTGTTTTTT. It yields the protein CASSGGLGIGELFF.